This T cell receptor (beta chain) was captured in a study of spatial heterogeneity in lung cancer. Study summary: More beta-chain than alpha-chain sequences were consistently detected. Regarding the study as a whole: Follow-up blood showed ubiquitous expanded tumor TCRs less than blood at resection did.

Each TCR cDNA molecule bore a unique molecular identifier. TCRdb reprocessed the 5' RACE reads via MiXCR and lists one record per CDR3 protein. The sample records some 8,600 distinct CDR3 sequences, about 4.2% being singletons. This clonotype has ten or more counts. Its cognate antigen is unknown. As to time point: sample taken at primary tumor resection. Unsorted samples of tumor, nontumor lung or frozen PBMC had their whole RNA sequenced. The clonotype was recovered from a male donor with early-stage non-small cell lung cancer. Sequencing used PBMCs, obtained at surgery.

The CDR3 sequence: CSASRDRVRSPLHF. CDR3 nucleotides: TGCAGTGCTAGCAGGGACAGGGTCCGTTCACCCCTCCACTTT. V gene TRBV20-1 combines with J gene TRBJ1-6; TRBD1 matches 9 bases. The CDR3 has 14 residues. V was pared by 3 bases and J by 9 bases, with 6 bases of the junction left unmatched. The germline gives CDR1 DFQATT, CDR2 SNEGSKA (reference sequence).